The subject of this entry is one T cell receptor (beta chain). Its target is not known. Assay: immunoSEQ multiplex PCR; the TCRdb copy retains only in-frame clones and omits some. The sample yields about 54,000 clones, roughly nine tenths seen once. The sample comes from a study of graft-versus-host responses after intestinal transplantation. Study conclusions and caveats: Patients who carried graft-donor T cell macrochimerism also had high graft-versus-host to host-versus-graft clonal ratios in their allografts.

The CDR3 is 14 residues long. Germline trimming cut 1 base from V and 4 bases from J; bases unmatched to any gene: 3. The V gene's germline CDR1 is SGHVS and CDR2 FNYEAQ. The source material was PBMCs, sampled 650 to 680 days after intestinal transplant. The chain recombines TRBV7-6 with TRBJ2-5; 7 bases match TRBD1. The clonotype comes from a human patient who received an intestinal transplant, so some T cells may come from the graft donor. This CDR3 is CASSLGQGPETQYF. DNA for the CDR3: TGTGCCAGCAGCTTAGGACAGGGCCCAGAGACCCAGTACTTC.